A single T cell receptor (beta chain) is shown here with its context. Its antigen remains unknown. These data are taken from a study of T cell responses to AZD1222 COVID-19 vaccine. Whole-study results and caveats: Compared with day 0, the breadth and depth of the Spike-specific TCR repertoire rose significantly after two doses of AZD1222. Researchers report vaccine-associated CD4 TCRs spanning spike, with dominance at 160-218 and 743-854.

TCRdb's table, derived via immunoSEQ multiplex PCR, lists solely in-frame clones and lacks some. The data contain approximately 150,000 clones, 90% to 95% of them singletons. This CDR3 comprises 13 residues. Trimming pared 8 bases from V and 0 bases from J, leaving 8 bases between. The germline gives CDR1 KGHDR, CDR2 SFDVKD. The origin of this receptor is an adult who had recovered from COVID-19. The V and J genes are TRBV24-1 and TRBJ2-3; D may be TRBD1 (6 bases). The input for sequencing was peripheral blood, taken after recovery from COVID-19. The CDR3 bases are TGTGCCACCATAGGACAGAGCACAGATACGCAGTATTTT. Amino acid sequence: CATIGQSTDTQYF.